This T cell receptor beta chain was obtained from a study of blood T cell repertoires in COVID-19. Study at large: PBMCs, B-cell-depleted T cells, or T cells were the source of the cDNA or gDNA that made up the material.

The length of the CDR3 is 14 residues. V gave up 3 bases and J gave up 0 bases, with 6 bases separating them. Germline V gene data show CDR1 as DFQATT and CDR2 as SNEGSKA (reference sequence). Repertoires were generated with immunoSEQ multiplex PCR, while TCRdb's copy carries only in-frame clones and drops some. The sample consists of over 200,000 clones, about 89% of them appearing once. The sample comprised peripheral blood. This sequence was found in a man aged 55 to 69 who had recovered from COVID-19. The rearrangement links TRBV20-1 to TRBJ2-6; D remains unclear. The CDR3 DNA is TGCAGTGCTAGTGCTAGCTCTGGGGCCAACGTCCTGACTTTC. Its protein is CSASASSGANVLTF.